What follows is one T cell receptor beta chain and its context. Its antigen is unknown. The CDR3 contains 14 residues. V was cut by 2 bases and J by 2 bases, with 11 bases left in between. CDR1 SGDLS and CDR2 YYNGEE come from the germline V gene. Here immunoSEQ multiplex PCR was the method, and the copy in TCRdb shows in-frame clones only, minus some. Of 60,000 to 85,000 clones in the sample, around 87% were seen once. The data were taken from a study of radiotherapy plus CTLA-4 blockade in lung cancer. Focal radiation and CTLA-4 blockade (ipilimumab) were tested in chemo-refractory metastatic non-small-cell lung cancer patients. General observations from the study: Best predicting response, reportedly, were early blood T cell clone dynamics, with interferon-beta.

The clonotype was recovered from a human donor with non-small cell lung cancer who had stable disease on radiotherapy plus ipilimumab. The starting material was peripheral blood, obtained from a patient treated with radiotherapy plus ipilimumab. The chain links TRBV9 to TRBJ2-7; D unclear. The CDR3 loop is CASSVGTDTYEQYF. For the CDR3, the DNA is TGTGCCAGCAGCGTCGGAACCGACACCTACGAGCAGTACTTC.